The sequence of this T cell receptor (beta chain) was determined in a study of cytomegalovirus exposure and HLA in healthy donors. Overall study findings and caveats: Researchers reported in a later analysis that a missense DCLRE1C variant was tied to TCR beta V- and J-gene trimming. Many donors shared some public TCRs, even though most TCR sequences were rare. Presence/absence analyses assumed roughly uniform sequencing depth across donors.

A multiplex PCR was run with 60 Vbeta primers and 13 Jbeta primers. Assay used: immunoSEQ multiplex PCR; TCRdb lists only in-frame clones, some missing. The data show just under 95,000 clones, with around 77% seen just once and about 7% held by the top ten. Germline loops: CDR1 SGDLS, CDR2 YYNGEE. The CDR3 is 13 residues long. J gave up 6 bases and V 1 base, and 3 bases lay outside the gene matches. Worth noting for this clone: Its specificity is not known.

The chain employs TRBV9 and TRBJ2-7; 8 positions agree with TRBD1. This TCR derives from a man in his fifties in good health and CMV-seropositive. Material for sequencing was PBMCs. CDR3 region: CASSVTGGGEQYF. The DNA for the CDR3 is TGTGCCAGCAGCGTAACAGGGGGTGGCGAGCAGTACTTC. Full variable domain (remainder filled in from reference TRBV9 and TRBJ2-7): DSGVTQTPKHLITATGQRVTLRCSPRSGDLSVYWYQQSLDQGLQFLIQYYNGEERAKGNILERFSAQQFPDLHSELNLSSLELGDSALYFCASSVTGGGEQYFGPGTRLTVT.